A selection of T cell receptor beta chains follows, all from one sample in a study of shared clonotypes between healthy human individuals. Assay: immunoSEQ multiplex PCR; the TCRdb copy retains only in-frame clones and omits some. This repertoire shows about 590,000 clones, 95% to 96% found once; its top ten account for 0.095% to 0.12%. Sequencing was done on a sample of naive CD8+ T cells sorted from blood. Source of these receptors: a woman younger than 45 in good health. Each CDR3 is given with its conserved first and last residue. The D gene is left open where the match is weak. Size is omitted from some rows. Given values are once, few, many or a class for expanded clones.

j_gene: TRBJ2-7
abundance: -
v_gene: TRBV27
d_gene: -
CDR3nt: TGTGCCAGCAGTTTATTGGCGGCGAATGACGAGCAGTACTTC
CDR3aa: CASSLLAANDEQYF

j_gene: TRBJ1-2
abundance: -
v_gene: TRBV28
d_gene: -
CDR3nt: TGTGCCAGCAGTTTAAGCCTCGCCGGTGACTATGGCTACACCTTC
CDR3aa: CASSLSLAGDYGYTF

j_gene: TRBJ1-1
abundance: -
v_gene: TRBV4-1
d_gene: TRBD1
CDR3nt: TGCGCCAGCAGCCTGACAGGGGCGCTGACTGAAGCTTTCTTT
CDR3aa: CASSLTGALTEAFF

j_gene: TRBJ1-2
abundance: few
v_gene: TRBV29-1
d_gene: -
CDR3nt: TGCAGCGTTGTGAGTGCAGGGAGACCTAGGAGCTACACCTTC
CDR3aa: CSVVSAGRPRSYTF

j_gene: TRBJ1-5
abundance: -
v_gene: TRBV6-1
d_gene: -
CDR3nt: TGTGCCAGCAGTGAAGCCCCCTCCCATAGCAATCAGCCCCAGCATTTT
CDR3aa: CASSEAPSHSNQPQHF

j_gene: TRBJ2-5
abundance: -
v_gene: TRBV28
d_gene: -
CDR3nt: TGTGCCAGCACACAGAGGCGACGGGAGCGGAGGGAGACCCAGTACTTC
CDR3aa: CASTQRRRERRETQYF

j_gene: TRBJ2-2
abundance: few
v_gene: TRBV28
d_gene: -
CDR3nt: TGTGCCAGCAGTTTATCAGCGAACACCGGGGAGCTGTTTTTT
CDR3aa: CASSLSANTGELFF

j_gene: TRBJ2-1
abundance: -
v_gene: TRBV9
d_gene: -
CDR3nt: TGTGCCAGCAGCGAGGAGGGACTCGACGGGGAGCAGTTCTTC
CDR3aa: CASSEEGLDGEQFF

j_gene: TRBJ1-2
abundance: -
v_gene: TRBV9
d_gene: -
CDR3nt: TGTGCCAGCAGCGTAGCTTTGGGGGGCTATGGCTACACCTTC
CDR3aa: CASSVALGGYGYTF

j_gene: TRBJ2-1
abundance: -
v_gene: TRBV7-2
d_gene: -
CDR3nt: TGTGCCAGCAGCCCGAGCGGGTTCTCCTACAATGAGCAGTTCTTC
CDR3aa: CASSPSGFSYNEQFF

j_gene: TRBJ2-7
abundance: -
v_gene: TRBV7-8
d_gene: TRBD2
CDR3nt: TGTGCCAGCAGCCCGACTAGCGGGAGTAGGTACGAGCAGTACTTC
CDR3aa: CASSPTSGSRYEQYF

j_gene: TRBJ2-1
abundance: -
v_gene: TRBV2
d_gene: TRBD2
CDR3nt: TGTGCCAGCAGTGAAGCCCAGCGGGATGGCAATGAGCAGTTCTTC
CDR3aa: CASSEAQRDGNEQFF

j_gene: TRBJ2-3
abundance: -
v_gene: TRBV5-4
d_gene: -
CDR3nt: TGTGCCAGCAGCCCTCGAGGGGATACGCAGTATTTT
CDR3aa: CASSPRGDTQYF

j_gene: TRBJ2-7
abundance: -
v_gene: TRBV4-1
d_gene: TRBD1
CDR3nt: TGCGCCAGCAGCCCCAGCCGGGACAGAGCCTACGAGCAGTACTTC
CDR3aa: CASSPSRDRAYEQYF

j_gene: TRBJ1-2
abundance: -
v_gene: TRBV10-2
d_gene: -
CDR3nt: TGCGCCAGCAGTGAAGGAGGATTAGGCGGCTACACCTTC
CDR3aa: CASSEGGLGGYTF

j_gene: TRBJ1-1
abundance: -
v_gene: TRBV7-2
d_gene: -
CDR3nt: TGTGCCAGCACCTGGGGAGGGGATTGGTACACTGAAGCTTTCTTT
CDR3aa: CASTWGGDWYTEAFF

j_gene: TRBJ2-7
abundance: -
v_gene: TRBV11-2
d_gene: -
CDR3nt: TGTGCCAGCAGCTTAGAGAACGAGCAGTACTTC
CDR3aa: CASSLENEQYF